This T cell receptor (beta chain) was captured in a study of CD8 T cells in ankylosing spondylitis. Study results and caveats: Typical of ankylosing spondylitis blood, it appeared, was a TCR beta motif of eight highly homologous variants.

The sample holds a few counts of this clonotype. The antigen is undetermined. The CDR3 is 16 residues long. V was pared by 4 bases and J by 7 bases, with 21 bases between. Germline values: CDR1 LGHNA, CDR2 YSLEER. One entry per CDR3 protein, called by TCRdb with MiXCR from the 5' RACE reads. This sample has about 210,000 distinct CDR3 sequences, with 6% to 8% found just once. Sequencing was carried out using blood, either unsorted or a sorted T cell fraction (not recorded which). The rearrangement uses TRBV4-3 and TRBJ2-3; TRBD1 is a possible D gene (6 bases). This sequence originates from a male donor with ankylosing spondylitis. The CDR3 bases are TGCGCCAGCAGCCCTACGGTGACAGGCTCTACTTATACGCAGTATTTT. Translation gives CASSPTVTGSTYTQYF.